Detailed here is one TCR beta chain. The junction departs from the called germline gene at one end, perhaps through a read error. PCR primers comprised 60 Vbeta and 13 Jbeta primers. Assay used: immunoSEQ multiplex PCR; TCRdb lists only in-frame clones, some missing. The data contain roughly 70,000 clones, 60% to 75% of them singletons. The sample is drawn from a study of cytomegalovirus exposure and HLA in healthy donors. From germline, CDR1 is ENHRY and CDR2 SYGVKD. This CDR3 spans 14 amino acids. The origin of this receptor is a male donor in good health and CMV-seropositive. The sequenced sample consisted of PBMCs. The chain uses TRBV10-3 and TRBJ2-7; D is possibly TRBD2 (6 bases). For the CDR3, the DNA is TGTGCCATCAGTGATGGCCACGAGGACTACGAGCACTACTTC. It yields the protein CAISDGHEDYEHYF.